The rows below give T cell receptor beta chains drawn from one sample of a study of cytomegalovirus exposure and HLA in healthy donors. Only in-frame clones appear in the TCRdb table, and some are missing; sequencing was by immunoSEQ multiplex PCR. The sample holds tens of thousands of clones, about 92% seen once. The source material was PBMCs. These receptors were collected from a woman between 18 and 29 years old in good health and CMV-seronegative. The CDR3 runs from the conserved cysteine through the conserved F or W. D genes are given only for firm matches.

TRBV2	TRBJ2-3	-	CANQDGRGSDTQYF
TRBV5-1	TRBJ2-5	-	CASSLWGLPETQYF
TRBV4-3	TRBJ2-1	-	CASSQDEGSYNEQFF
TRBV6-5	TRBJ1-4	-	CASSREQVPNEKLFF
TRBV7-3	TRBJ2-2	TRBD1	CASSSQGTGELFF
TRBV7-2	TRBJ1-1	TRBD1	CASSLDSGTGGLGEAFF
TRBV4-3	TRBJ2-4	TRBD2	CASSQEGTSGNSQNIQYF
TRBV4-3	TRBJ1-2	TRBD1	CASSQYSGTGTVVGYGYTF
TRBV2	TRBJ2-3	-	CASTRSRVDTQYF
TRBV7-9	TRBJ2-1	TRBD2	CASGTSDSYNEQFF
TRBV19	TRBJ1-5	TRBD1	CASSIRGTGNQPQHF
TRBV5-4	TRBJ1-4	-	CASSLDSLDEKLFF
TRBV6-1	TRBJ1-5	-	CASSETPTGLLNQPQHF
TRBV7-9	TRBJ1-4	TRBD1	CASSLALDRDATNEKLFF
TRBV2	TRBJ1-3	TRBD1	CASATGGGGNTIYF
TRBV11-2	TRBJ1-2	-	CASSPRGVGYTF
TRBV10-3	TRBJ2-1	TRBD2	CAISPGLAGAGYNEQFF
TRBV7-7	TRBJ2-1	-	CASSLHQYNEQFF
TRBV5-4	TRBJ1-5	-	CASSLDSNQPQHF
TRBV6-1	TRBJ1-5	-	CASSEVSTGYQPQHF
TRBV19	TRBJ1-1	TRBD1	CASSKPGTGGTEAFF
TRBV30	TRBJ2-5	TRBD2	CAWSPFQRGSLKHRETQYF
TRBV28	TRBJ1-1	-	CASRENTEAFF
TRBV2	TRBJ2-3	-	CASSEFPGADTQYF
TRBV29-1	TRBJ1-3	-	CSVTGDTGNTIYF
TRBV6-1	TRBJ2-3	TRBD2	CASSDHAGGVTDTQYF
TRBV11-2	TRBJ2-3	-	CASSLDQEELNGITQYF
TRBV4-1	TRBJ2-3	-	CASSPLGGSTDTQYF
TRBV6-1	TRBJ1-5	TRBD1	CASSDSWTGDQPQHF